The 13 T cell receptor beta chains below all came from one sample that was sequenced in a study of T cells in Graves' hyperthyroidism and ophthalmopathy. Authors of the study amplified TCR beta CDR3 regions from RNA transcripts. The HTBI primer set served for first-round RT-PCR of the TCR CDR3. One entry per CDR3 protein results from TCRdb running MiXCR on the multiplex PCR reads. The sample lists over 350,000 distinct CDR3 sequences, 14% to 15% occurring once. Sequencing input: blood. The receptors here all came from a man younger than 30 with Graves' ophthalmopathy.

This clonotype was observed at least ten times. The CDR3 DNA follows: TGCGCCAGCAGCTTTACGGGAAGCACAGATACGCAGTATTTT. Translation gives CASSFTGSTDTQYF. The rearrangement uses TRBV5-1 and TRBJ2-3; D is perhaps TRBD2 (5 bases). Germline V gene lookup returns CDR1 SGHRS and CDR2 YFSETQ. V lost 2 bases and J 0 bases, leaving 7 bases between the germline ends. The CDR3 sequence is 14 residues long. Combining the CDR3 with reference TRBV5-1 and TRBJ2-3 gives the whole variable domain KAGVTQTPRYLIKTRGQQVTLSCSPISGHRSVSWYQQTPGQGLQFLFEYFSETQRNKGNFPGRFSGRQFSNSRSEMNVSTLELGDSALYLCASSFTGSTDTQYFGPGTRLTVL.

This clonotype was picked up many times. The rearrangement uses TRBV11-3 and TRBJ1-6; possible D gene TRBD1, 5 bases. The ends were cut back, 0 bases at V and 7 bases at J, with 10 bases in the middle. Germline values: CDR1 SGHNT, CDR2 YENEEA. This CDR3 is built from 15 residues. The CDR3 DNA is TGTGCCAGCAGCTTAGAGGGACCGCGGAATTCACCCCTCCACTTT. Translated: CASSLEGPRNSPLHF.

In its sample, this clonotype was seen a few times. This rearrangement joins TRBV5-1 to TRBJ1-2, with TRBD1 identical over 9 bases. The CDR3 is 15 residues long. V dropped 7 bases and J dropped 5; count of bases not matched to a gene: 12. Germline lookup yields CDR1 SGHRS and CDR2 YFSETQ. CDR3 DNA sequence: TGCGCCAGCGCAGCCCCAGACAGGGGGAAGTATGGCTACACCTTC. Its translation: CASAAPDRGKYGYTF.

This clonotype showed up many times. V is TRBV29-1 and J is TRBJ1-5; no clear D gene. CDR3 length equals 13 residues. Germline-derived CDR1 and CDR2 are SQVTM and ANQGSEA. V shed 4 bases and J shed 6 bases, with 13 bases lying between them. The DNA of the CDR3 is TGCAGCGTTGCATACGGTGACCCTCAGCCCCAGCATTTT. Translation gives CSVAYGDPQPQHF.

The chain employs TRBV24-1 and TRBJ2-5; possibly TRBD1 for D (5 bases). There are 15 residues in the CDR3. The germline gives CDR1 KGHDR, CDR2 SFDVKD. The V end lost 5 bases, the J end lost 5 bases, and 17 bases lay between the germline ends. CDR3 in amino acids: CATSGRLGQGETQYF. The CDR3 DNA sequence: TGTGCCACCAGTGGCAGGTTAGGGCAGGGTGAGACCCAGTACTTC.

This clonotype was observed a handful of times. The V and J genes are TRBV20-1 and TRBJ2-2; maybe TRBD2 (6 bases). CDR3 size: 14 residues. Trimming pared 4 bases from V and 4 bases from J, leaving 13 bases between. The germline V gene has CDR1 DFQATT and CDR2 SNEGSKA (reference sequence). CDR3 region: CSAKRLGSTGELFF. CDR3 in DNA: TGCAGTGCTAAACGACTAGGAAGCACCGGGGAGCTGTTTTTT.

The CDR3 region has the DNA TGTGCCAGCAGCCCTCATGGGCCAAGCTCACCCCCAGAGCAGTACTTC. Translated, it gives CASSPHGPSSPPEQYF. The chain has TRBV9 and TRBJ2-7; D is ambiguous. Trimming left V 4 bases short and J 7 bases short, with 24 bases between. The CDR3 has 16 amino acids. Germline values: CDR1 SGDLS, CDR2 YYNGEE.

This clonotype was detected ten times or more. The chain joins TRBV2 to TRBJ1-1, with D possibly being TRBD1 (6 bases). Trimming stripped 2 bases from V and 4 bases from J, with 23 bases between. The CDR3 is made up of 18 amino acids. Germline CDR1 is SNHLY and CDR2 is FYNNEI. This CDR3 is CASSEQSRGQAESTEAFF. As DNA, the CDR3 is TGTGCCAGCAGTGAACAATCCAGGGGTCAGGCGGAGAGCACTGAAGCTTTCTTT. The full variable domain, with the rest looked up from reference TRBV2 and TRBJ1-1, is EPEVTQTPSHQVTQMGQEVILRCVPISNHLYFYWYRQILGQKVEFLVSFYNNEISEKSEIFDDQFSVERPDGSNFTLKIRSTKLEDSAMYFCASSEQSRGQAESTEAFFGQGTRLTVV.

This clonotype was recorded a few times. The genes are TRBV30 and TRBJ2-2; no definite D call. This CDR3 contains 13 residues. Trimming left V 0 bases short and J 1 base short, with 3 bases between. Germline assignment: CDR1 GTSNPN and CDR2 SVGIG (reference sequence). The DNA of the CDR3 is TGTGCCTGGAGTGTTCTGAACACCGGGGAGCTGTTTTTT. Translation: CAWSVLNTGELFF.

The rearrangement joins TRBV9 to TRBJ1-3; no reliable D call. The V and J ends lost 0 bases and 0 bases respectively, with 4 bases between them. CDR1 is SGDLS, CDR2 YYNGEE, per germline. The CDR3 has 14 amino acids. The CDR3 DNA is TGTGCCAGCAGCGTAGGCATCTCTGGAAACACCATATATTTT. Its protein product is CASSVGISGNTIYF.

This sequence joins TRBV7-9 and TRBJ2-2, with a tentative D call TRBD1 (5 bases). Trimming removed 3 bases at V and 7 bases at J, with 6 bases between. Germline CDR1 SEHNR, CDR2 FQNEAQ (reference sequence). This CDR3 is built from 12 residues. The CDR3 here is CASSFDSGELFF. The CDR3 DNA sequence: TGTGCCAGCAGCTTCGACAGCGGGGAGCTGTTTTTT.

This clonotype was seen many times. One end of the junction fails to match germline, which may point to a read error. This rearrangement joins TRBV11-3 to TRBJ1-2; D is ambiguous. The CDR3 length is 12 residues. CDR1 and CDR2 (germline): SGHNT, YENEEA. The CDR3 here is CTSSAQPYGYTF. CDR3 bases: TGTACCAGCAGCGCCCAACCCTATGGCTACACCTTC.

This chain uses TRBV6-2 or TRBV6-3 with TRBJ2-7; tentatively, D is TRBD1 or TRBD2 (5 bases each). The germline CDR1 and CDR2 sequences are MNHEY and SVGEGT. CDR3 size: 14 residues. The germline V and J ends were trimmed by 6 bases and 3 bases, with 15 bases remaining between them. The CDR3 region is CASSQDSAGYEQYF. The CDR3 DNA sequence: TGTGCCAGCAGCCAAGACAGCGCGGGCTACGAGCAGTACTTC.